This T cell receptor beta chain was found in a study of CD8 T cells in Susac syndrome (dated by TCRdb to between 2018 and 2021). In the study overall: Repertoire sequencing was used to test whether CD8+ T cell activation and differentiation in Susac syndrome was antigen driven. The study compared CD8+ T cell repertoire clonality among 12 healthy donors, 14 Susac syndrome patients and approximately 16 multiple sclerosis patients.

The CDR3 spans 16 residues, from the cysteine through the phenylalanine. Of the read, only the CDR3 DNA is kept; its 48 bases are in frame from base 1. For CDR1 and CDR2, the germline V gene lists SGHAT and FQNNGV. V loses 3 bases at its end and J loses 4 bases; junction bases beyond the gene matches: 6. Peripheral blood CD8+ and CD4+ T cells from healthy donors, Susac syndrome patients and multiple sclerosis patients were profiled by high-throughput TCR beta sequencing. The multiple sclerosis controls were treatment-naive patients who had stable or active relapsing-remitting disease and met the revised McDonald criteria. Bulk CD8+ and CD4+ T cells were purified magnetically by negative isolation, whereas CD8+ TEMRA cells were enriched by FACS. Blood was drawn into EDTA tubes, processed within 24 hours, and PBMCs were isolated by density gradient centrifugation. PBMCs intended for TCR sequencing were frozen in liquid nitrogen and were later thawed in a 37 degrees C water bath. A purity of at least 90% was achieved for sorted or isolated CD4+, CD8+ and CD8+ TEMRA cells.

RNA was extracted using the RNeasy kit, and roughly 0.5 to 1 microgram was reverse transcribed with random hexamers. The immunoSEQ multiplex PCR assay, which covers 54 Vbeta and 13 Jbeta segments, was used to amplify TCR beta CDR3 regions. To correct PCR amplification bias, a synthetic template baseline was used for both primer optimization and computational correction. In the source study's methods: Reads were assigned to V, D and J genes according to IMGT and analyzed in immunoSEQ Analyzer, with only productive sequences retained. To calculate clonality, Shannon entropy was normalized by log2 of the number of productive unique sequences and then subtracted from one. For each patient and control, public and private clones were evaluated within the 100 most prevalent clones. Clones were defined as Susac-specific if absent from the healthy and MS cohorts, from 1052 published viral clones and from other ImmuneACCESS disease sequences. TCRdb's own reprocessing of the public reads used fastp at Q25 and MiXCR and kept productive beta chains. Each entry is one CDR3 protein sequence, shown with its most common DNA and genes. The V and J calls were not made by the authors but by TCRdb's processing. For this sample there are 250,000 to 300,000 distinct CDR3 sequences; approximately 84% appear just once. Around 0.11% of the sample is taken by the ten largest.

This clonotype showed up just a few times. The target of this receptor is not known. Within one base of it there is no much larger clone, and no base qualities were kept. Results the study describes overall, beyond this receptor: The number of individuals in the TCR sequencing and HLA analysis was recognized as being relatively small.

The chain uses TRBV11-2 and TRBJ2-5, and TRBD2 aligns with 12 junction nucleotides. The material sequenced was CD8+ T cells from PBMCs. This receptor was taken from a human donor with multiple sclerosis. Here the CDR3 is given as CASSFRLAGEGETQYF. The DNA sequence is as follows: TGTGCCAGCAGCTTCCGACTAGCGGGGGAAGGAGAGACCCAGTACTTC.